The clone carrying this T cell receptor beta chain has only a few counts. This sample is part of a study of CD4 and CD8 cells across lung adenocarcinoma regions. Localized lung adenocarcinoma, a non-small cell lung cancer, affected the donors. Trimming took off 7 bases at V and 4 bases at J, with 19 bases between the two ends. This CDR3 has 16 residues. The germline gives CDR1 MNHNS, CDR2 SASEGT. TCRdb reprocessed the PCR reads with MiXCR, giving one entry per CDR3 protein. The sample yields 20,000 to 25,000 distinct CDR3 sequences, around half seen once. This receptor was obtained from a female donor with lung adenocarcinoma. The CD4 and CD8 labels of this study may be unreliable. The rearrangement joins TRBV6-1 to TRBJ2-2; D not resolved. Source material: CD8+ T cells from the center of a lung tumor. The CDR3 sequence: CASNKGAGSGTGELFF. CDR3 DNA: TGTGCCAGCAACAAGGGCGCTGGGTCGGGCACCGGGGAGCTGTTTTTT.